This T cell receptor (beta chain) was profiled in a study of regulatory T cells in long-lasting Graves disease. At the level of the study: Patients met the persistent Graves' disease definition after over 5 years of antithyroid drugs with positive TSH receptor antibodies.

Time point of the sample: persistent/refractory GD, antithyroid drugs over 5 years with positive TRAb. PBMC RNA was the source of the TCR library. This clonotype was seen a handful of times. Its antigen is not identified. TCR beta libraries were built with iRepertoire HTBI primers and Arm-PCR of CDR3 regions. Each CDR3 protein is one row after TCRdb ran MiXCR on the multiplex PCR reads. Of almost 350,000 distinct CDR3 sequences listed, about 18% are singletons. The study, taken as a whole, reports: Favored usage of TRBV28, TRBJ1-2 and TRBJ2-5 was recorded in persistent disease. Whereas about a thousand public clonotypes were shared by new patients, persistent patients shared more, at some 3,000. Less diverse TCR repertoires were seen in persistent Graves' patients than in newly diagnosed ones.

Deletions cut 2 bases from V and 1 base from J, with 18 bases between. The germline V gene encodes CDR1 MNHEY and CDR2 SMNVEV (reference sequence). There are 18 residues in the CDR3. Sequenced here: peripheral blood mononuclear cells (PBMCs), sampled when the disease was refractory, from a patient treated with antithyroid drugs. The chain uses TRBV27 and TRBJ1-5; no clear D. The TCR comes from a female donor with Graves disease. CDR3 bases: TGTGCCAGCAGTTTAAGGTGGGCGCCCGGTATCAGCAATCAGCCCCAGCATTTT. Protein sequence: CASSLRWAPGISNQPQHF.